This T cell receptor (beta chain) appears in the sequencing data of a study of T cells in Graves' hyperthyroidism and ophthalmopathy. Researchers amplified the TCR beta CDR3 regions from RNA transcripts. The TCR CDR3 first-round RT-PCR relied on the HTBI primer set. Via MiXCR, TCRdb re-called the multiplex PCR reads, giving one row per CDR3 protein. The sample lists hundreds of thousands of distinct CDR3 sequences, 17% occurring once. Study findings and constraints: For ophthalmopathy, model prediction preceded onset by a median 6.5 months.

Regarding this clonotype: What it recognizes is unknown.

This CDR3 comprises 13 residues. Trimming shortened V by 5 bases and J by 6 bases, and 10 bases separated the two germline ends. Germline CDR1 and CDR2: SEHNR and FQNEAQ (reference sequence). Exclusion of patients followed from uncontrolled infection, other autoimmune disease, pregnancy or lactation. Every diagnosis used clinical symptoms, serum thyroxine and TRAb, thyroid ultrasound and orbital computed tomography. The clonotype comes from a woman aged 18-29 years with Graves' ophthalmopathy. What was sequenced was blood. This chain uses TRBV7-9 with TRBJ2-2, with D tentatively TRBD2 (5 bases). The CDR3 sequence is CASSPEESGELFF. CDR3 coding DNA: TGTGCCAGCAGCCCGGAGGAGTCCGGGGAGCTGTTTTTT.